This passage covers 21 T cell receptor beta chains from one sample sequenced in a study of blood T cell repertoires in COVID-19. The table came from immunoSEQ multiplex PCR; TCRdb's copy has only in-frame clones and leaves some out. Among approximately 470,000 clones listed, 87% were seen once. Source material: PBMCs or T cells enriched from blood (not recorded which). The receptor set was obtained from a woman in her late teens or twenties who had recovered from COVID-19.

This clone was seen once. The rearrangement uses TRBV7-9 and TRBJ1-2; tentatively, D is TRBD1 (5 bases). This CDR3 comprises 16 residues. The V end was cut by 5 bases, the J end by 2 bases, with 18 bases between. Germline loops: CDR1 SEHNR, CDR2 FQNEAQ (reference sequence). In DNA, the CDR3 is TGTGCCAGCAGCCCCGTTTGGGGGGGAGAGAACTATGGCTACACCTTC. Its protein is CASSPVWGGENYGYTF. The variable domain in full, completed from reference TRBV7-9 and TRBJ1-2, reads DTGVSQNPRHKITKRGQNVTFRCDPISEHNRLYWYRQTLGQGPEFLTYFQNEAQLEKSRLLSDRFSAERPKGSFSTLEIQRTEQGDSAMYLCASSPVWGGENYGYTFGSGTRLTVV.

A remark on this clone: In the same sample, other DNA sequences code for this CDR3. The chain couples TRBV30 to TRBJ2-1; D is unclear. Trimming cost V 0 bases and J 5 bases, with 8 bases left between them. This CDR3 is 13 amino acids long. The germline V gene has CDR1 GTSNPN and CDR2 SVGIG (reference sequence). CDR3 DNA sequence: TGTGCCTGGAGTGTACGGGTCCACAATGAGCAGTTCTTC. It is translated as CAWSVRVHNEQFF.

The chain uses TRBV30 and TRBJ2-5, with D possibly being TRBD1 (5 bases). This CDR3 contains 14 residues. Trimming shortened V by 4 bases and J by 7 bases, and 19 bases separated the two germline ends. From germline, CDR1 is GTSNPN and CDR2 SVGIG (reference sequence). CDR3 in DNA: TGTGCCTGGAATGTTGGGGCGCCCACGGGGACCCAGTACTTC. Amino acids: CAWNVGAPTGTQYF.

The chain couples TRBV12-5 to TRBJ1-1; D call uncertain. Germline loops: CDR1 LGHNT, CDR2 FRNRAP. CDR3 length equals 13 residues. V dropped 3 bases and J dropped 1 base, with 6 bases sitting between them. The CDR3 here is CASGLDTNTEAFF. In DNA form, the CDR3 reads TGTGCTAGTGGTTTAGACACGAACACTGAAGCTTTCTTT.

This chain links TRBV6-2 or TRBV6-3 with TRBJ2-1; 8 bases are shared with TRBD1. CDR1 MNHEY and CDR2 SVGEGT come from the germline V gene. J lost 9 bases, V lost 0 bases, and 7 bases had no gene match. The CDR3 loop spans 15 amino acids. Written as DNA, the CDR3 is TGTGCCAGCAGTTACTCAGCCTCAGGGGGCAGTGAGCAGTTCTTC. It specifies CASSYSASGGSEQFF.

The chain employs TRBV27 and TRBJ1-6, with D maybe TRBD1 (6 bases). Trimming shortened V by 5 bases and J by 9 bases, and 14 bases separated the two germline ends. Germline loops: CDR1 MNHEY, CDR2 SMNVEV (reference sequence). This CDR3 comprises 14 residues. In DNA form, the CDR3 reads TGTGCCAGCAGTACCGCTGGGGGCAGTTCACCCCTCCACTTT. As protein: CASSTAGGSSPLHF.

The DNA for the CDR3 is TGCGCCAGCAGCTTGGGTAGTAGCGGGGGGACCCAGTTCTTC. Encoded protein: CASSLGSSGGTQFF. The gene calls are TRBV5-1 and TRBJ2-1; 10 nucleotides align to TRBD2. V was clipped by 0 bases and J by 13 bases; unmatched bases: 7. The length of the CDR3 is 14 residues. Germline assignment: CDR1 SGHRS and CDR2 YFSETQ. Full variable domain (outside the CDR3, taken from reference TRBV5-1 and TRBJ2-1): KAGVTQTPRYLIKTRGQQVTLSCSPISGHRSVSWYQQTPGQGLQFLFEYFSETQRNKGNFPGRFSGRQFSNSRSEMNVSTLELGDSALYLCASSLGSSGGTQFFGPGTRLTVL.

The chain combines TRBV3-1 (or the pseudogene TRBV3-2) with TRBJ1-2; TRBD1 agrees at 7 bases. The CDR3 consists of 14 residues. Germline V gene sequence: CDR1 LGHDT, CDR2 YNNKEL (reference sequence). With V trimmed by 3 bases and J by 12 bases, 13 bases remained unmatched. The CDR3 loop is CASSHVSSGGHNTF. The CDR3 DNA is TGTGCCAGCAGCCATGTATCATCAGGGGGGCACAACACCTTC.

This CDR3 is CATSGGNQPQHF. CDR3 sequence (DNA): TGTGCAACGAGCGGGGGGAATCAGCCCCAGCATTTT. The rearrangement joins TRBV28 to TRBJ1-5, with a tentative D call TRBD1 (5 bases). The CDR3 runs 12 residues. CDR1 is MDHEN, CDR2 SYDVKM, per germline. Combining the CDR3 with reference TRBV28 and TRBJ1-5 gives the whole variable domain DVKVTQSSRYLVKRTGEKVFLECVQDMDHENMFWYRQDPGLGLRLIYFSYDVKMKEKGDIPEGYSVSREKKERFSLILESASTNQTSMYLCATSGGNQPQHFGDGTRLSIL.

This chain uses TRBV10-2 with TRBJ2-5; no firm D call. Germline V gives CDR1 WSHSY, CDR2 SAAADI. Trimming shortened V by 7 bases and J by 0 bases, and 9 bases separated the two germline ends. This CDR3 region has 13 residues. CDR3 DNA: TGCGCCAGCACCGTACAGTACCAAGAGACCCAGTACTTC. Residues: CASTVQYQETQYF.

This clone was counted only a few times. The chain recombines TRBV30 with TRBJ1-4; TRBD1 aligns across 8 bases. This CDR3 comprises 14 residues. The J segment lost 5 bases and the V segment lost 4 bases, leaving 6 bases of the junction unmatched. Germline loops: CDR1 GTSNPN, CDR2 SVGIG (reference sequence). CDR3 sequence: CAWTSGGDNEKLFF. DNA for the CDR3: TGTGCCTGGACTTCAGGGGGCGACAATGAAAAACTGTTTTTT.

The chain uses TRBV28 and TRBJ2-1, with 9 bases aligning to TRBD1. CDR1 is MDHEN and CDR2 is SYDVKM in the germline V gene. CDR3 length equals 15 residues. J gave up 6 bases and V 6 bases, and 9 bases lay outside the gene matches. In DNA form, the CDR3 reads TGTGCCAGCAGACCCCGGGACAGGGTATTCAATGAGCAGTTCTTC. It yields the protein CASRPRDRVFNEQFF.

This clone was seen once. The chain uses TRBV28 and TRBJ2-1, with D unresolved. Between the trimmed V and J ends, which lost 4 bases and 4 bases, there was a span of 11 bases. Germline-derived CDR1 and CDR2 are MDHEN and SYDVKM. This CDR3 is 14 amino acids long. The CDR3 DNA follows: TGTGCCAGCAGTTCGGTTTCCTTATACAATGAGCAGTTCTTC. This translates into CASSSVSLYNEQFF.

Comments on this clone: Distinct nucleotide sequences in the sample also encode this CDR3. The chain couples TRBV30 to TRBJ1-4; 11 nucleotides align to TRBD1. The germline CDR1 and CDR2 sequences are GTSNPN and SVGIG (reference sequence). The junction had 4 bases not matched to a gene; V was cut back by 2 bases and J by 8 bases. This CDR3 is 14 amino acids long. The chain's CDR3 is CAWSPGTGGEKLFF. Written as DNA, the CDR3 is TGTGCCTGGAGTCCCGGGACAGGGGGGGAAAAACTGTTTTTT.

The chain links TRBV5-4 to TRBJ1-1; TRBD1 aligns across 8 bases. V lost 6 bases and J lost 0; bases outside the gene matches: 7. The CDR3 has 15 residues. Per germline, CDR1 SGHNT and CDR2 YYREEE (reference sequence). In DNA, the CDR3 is TGTGCCAGCACCCAGGGGGCGGCCCTGAACACTGAAGCTTTCTTT. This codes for CASTQGAALNTEAFF.

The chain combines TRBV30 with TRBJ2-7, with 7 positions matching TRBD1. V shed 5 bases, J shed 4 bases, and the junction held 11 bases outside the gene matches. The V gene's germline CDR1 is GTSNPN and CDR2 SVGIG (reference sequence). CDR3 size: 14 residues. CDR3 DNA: TGTGCCTGGCGGCGTACCGGGACAGTTTACGAGCAGTACTTC. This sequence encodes CAWRRTGTVYEQYF.

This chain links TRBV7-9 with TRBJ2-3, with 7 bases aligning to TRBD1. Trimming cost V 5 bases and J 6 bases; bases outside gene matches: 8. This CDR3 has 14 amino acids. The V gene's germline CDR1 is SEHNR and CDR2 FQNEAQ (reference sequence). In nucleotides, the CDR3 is TGTGCCAGCAGCCTCGAGACAGGGCCGGATACGCAGTATTTT. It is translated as CASSLETGPDTQYF.

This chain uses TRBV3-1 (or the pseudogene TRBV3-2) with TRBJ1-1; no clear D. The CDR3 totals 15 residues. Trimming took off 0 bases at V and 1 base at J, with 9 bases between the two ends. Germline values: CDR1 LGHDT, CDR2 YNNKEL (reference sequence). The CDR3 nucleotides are TGTGCCAGCAGCCAAGATCTCGTATCGAACACTGAAGCTTTCTTT. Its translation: CASSQDLVSNTEAFF.

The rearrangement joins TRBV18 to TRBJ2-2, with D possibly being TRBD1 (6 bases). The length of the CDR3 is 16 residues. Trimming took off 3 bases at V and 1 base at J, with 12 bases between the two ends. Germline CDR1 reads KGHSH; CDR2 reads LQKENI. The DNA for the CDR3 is TGTGCCAGCTCACCCGCGCGGACAGAGAACACCGGGGAGCTGTTTTTT. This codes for CASSPARTENTGELFF.

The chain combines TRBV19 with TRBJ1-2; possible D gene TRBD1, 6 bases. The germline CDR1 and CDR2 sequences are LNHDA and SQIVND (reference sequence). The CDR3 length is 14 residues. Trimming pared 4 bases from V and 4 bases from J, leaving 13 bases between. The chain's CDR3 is CASSTSGAPYGYTF. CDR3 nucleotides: TGTGCCAGTAGTACTTCAGGGGCCCCCTATGGCTACACCTTC.

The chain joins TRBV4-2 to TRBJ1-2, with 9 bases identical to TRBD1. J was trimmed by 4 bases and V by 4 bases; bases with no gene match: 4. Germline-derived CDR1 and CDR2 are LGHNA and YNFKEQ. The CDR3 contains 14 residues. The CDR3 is CASSPETGGYGYTF. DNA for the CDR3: TGTGCCAGCAGCCCGGAGACAGGGGGCTATGGCTACACCTTC.